These 32 T cell receptor beta chains share one sample of origin, sequenced in a study of post-analysis software for immune sequencing data. Regarding the study as a whole: With TRBV5-6, TRBV5-1 and TRBV20-1 included, about 5 TRBV segments were more frequent in patients than in controls.

Libraries were made from TCR beta cDNA, and they carried unique molecular identifiers. Using its own MiXCR run on the PCR reads, TCRdb lists one record per CDR3 protein. Of more than 500,000 distinct CDR3 sequences listed, around 36% are singletons. Their cognate antigens are unknown. The source material was blood. These receptors all come from a girl aged 2-17 years with multiple sclerosis.

This chain joins TRBV18 and TRBJ1-1; D gene uncertain. Germline lookup yields CDR1 KGHSH and CDR2 LQKENI. This CDR3 region has 14 residues. Trimming stripped 0 bases from V and 1 base from J, with 6 bases between. The CDR3 nucleotides read TGTGCCAGCTCACCACCAGGAGGGAACACTGAAGCTTTCTTT. Its protein is CASSPPGGNTEAFF.

On this clonotype: The junction and the germline gene differ at one end; a read error may be behind it. V usage is TRBV20-1 and J usage is TRBJ1-5; D remains unclear. This CDR3 is 16 amino acids long. Germline V gene data show CDR1 as DFQATT and CDR2 as SNEGSKA (reference sequence). The CDR3 DNA sequence: TGCAGCGCTAGGTGGGCGCGCCTCGGGAGCAATCAGCCCCAGCATTTT. Translation: CSARWARLGSNQPQHF.

The chain employs TRBV20-1 and TRBJ2-1; 11 bases match TRBD2. The germline CDR1 and CDR2 sequences are DFQATT and SNEGSKA (reference sequence). CDR3 size: 16 residues. Trimming cost V 3 bases and J 8 bases; bases outside gene matches: 12. The CDR3 DNA is TGCAGTGCTAGCGGCCTTCTAGCGGGAGGATGGGATGAGCAGTTCTTC. As protein: CSASGLLAGGWDEQFF.

The V call is TRBV12-3 or TRBV12-4, the J call TRBJ1-5; tentatively, D is TRBD1 (5 bases). The V end was cut by 2 bases, the J end by 2 bases, with 7 bases between. CDR3 length: 14 amino acids. CDR3 region: CASSLMGRNQPQHF. The DNA of the CDR3 is TGTGCCAGCAGTTTAATGGGGCGCAATCAGCCCCAGCATTTT.

This clonotype has just a few counts. This sequence joins TRBV29-1 and TRBJ1-1; 11 positions match TRBD1. The junction had 4 bases not matched to a gene; V was cut back by 2 bases and J by 5 bases. This CDR3 contains 14 residues. CDR1 and CDR2 from the germline V gene are SQVTM and ANQGSEA. CDR3 amino acids: CSVEMDRGRTEAFF. The DNA for the CDR3 is TGCAGCGTTGAAATGGACAGGGGGCGGACTGAAGCTTTCTTT. Full variable domain (missing parts from reference TRBV29-1 and TRBJ1-1): SAVISQKPSRDICQRGTSLTIQCQVDSQVTMMFWYRQQPGQSLTLIATANQGSEATYESGFVIDKFPISRPNLTFSTLTVSNMSPEDSSIYLCSVEMDRGRTEAFFGQGTRLTVV.

The chain recombines TRBV7-2 with TRBJ2-3, with 8 bases fitting TRBD2. Losses at the gene ends were 7 bases for V and 4 bases for J; bases not matched to a gene: 10. CDR3 length: 15 residues. From germline, CDR1 is SGHTA and CDR2 FQGNSA. The CDR3 sequence is CASTLSGGPPDTQYF. The CDR3 DNA sequence: TGTGCCAGCACCCTCTCGGGGGGGCCCCCAGATACGCAGTATTTT.

The V gene is TRBV24-1, the J gene TRBJ2-5; D might be TRBD1 (6 bases). Per the germline V gene, CDR1 is KGHDR and CDR2 is SFDVKD. The CDR3 has 13 residues. Trimming took off 7 bases at V and 5 bases at J, with 13 bases between the two ends. The CDR3 sequence is CATRSGVVETQYF. The CDR3 DNA is TGTGCCACCAGGTCAGGGGTCGTCGAGACCCAGTACTTC.

This clonotype has more than one count but fewer than ten. CDR3 sequence: CASSLRTGVGYTF. As DNA, the CDR3 is TGTGCCAGCAGCCTCCGGACAGGGGTGGGCTACACCTTC. J is TRBJ1-2 and V is TRBV7-8; 9 nucleotides agree with TRBD1. The junction had 6 bases not matched to a gene; V was cut back by 5 bases and J by 8 bases. The CDR3 contains 13 residues. Germline V lookup: CDR1 SGHVS, CDR2 FQNEAQ.

The V gene is TRBV7-9, the J gene TRBJ1-4; TRBD1 matches 7 bases. The J segment lost 4 bases and the V segment lost 5 bases, leaving 4 bases of the junction unmatched. The CDR3 has 14 residues. Germline V gene data show CDR1 as SEHNR and CDR2 as FQNEAQ (reference sequence). CDR3: CASSLDRDNEKLFF. The CDR3 nucleotides read TGTGCCAGCAGCCTTGACAGGGATAATGAAAAACTGTTTTTT.

The count of this clonotype is one. This chain joins TRBV11-2 and TRBJ2-2; D might be TRBD2 (6 bases). CDR3 length: 18 amino acids. Germline-derived CDR1 and CDR2 are SGHAT and FQNNGV. V was trimmed by 3 bases and J by 4 bases, leaving 21 bases between them. DNA of the CDR3: TGTGCCAGCAGCTTTTTTATCGGTGCGGGGCCTAGCACCGGGGAGCTGTTTTTT. It specifies CASSFFIGAGPSTGELFF.

The chain carries TRBV19 and TRBJ2-4; D is undetermined. The J call may be mistaken, given a closer DNA end match to TRBJ2-7. Germline loops: CDR1 LNHDA, CDR2 SQIVND (reference sequence). This CDR3 is 11 amino acids long. CDR3 sequence (DNA): TGTGCCAGTAGTACAGGAAGCGAGCAGTACTTC. Translation: CASSTGSEQYF.

The chain combines TRBV7-2 with TRBJ2-3; D not certain. CDR1 is SGHTA and CDR2 is FQGNSA in the germline V gene. V was clipped by 4 bases and J by 3 bases, with 8 bases between them. CDR3 length equals 13 residues. The CDR3 loop is CASSSAQTDTQYF. CDR3 bases: TGTGCCAGCAGCTCCGCCCAGACAGATACGCAGTATTTT. The complete variable domain, with remaining parts taken from reference TRBV7-2 and TRBJ2-3, reads GAGVSQSPSNKVTEKGKDVELRCDPISGHTALYWYRQSLGQGLEFLIYFQGNSAPDKSGLPSDRFSAERTGGSVSTLTIQRTQQEDSAVYLCASSSAQTDTQYFGPGTRLTVL.

This clonotype came up a few times. V usage is TRBV7-8 and J usage is TRBJ2-5, with 8 bases that match TRBD2. CDR3 length: 16 residues. V was clipped by 1 base and J by 4 bases; unmatched bases: 8. The V gene's germline CDR1 is SGHVS and CDR2 FQNEAQ. Written as DNA, the CDR3 is TGTGCCAGCAGCTTAGTGCGCAGCGGGGGAGGAGAGACCCAGTACTTC. The encoded protein is CASSLVRSGGGETQYF.

This clonotype has a handful of counts. The V call is TRBV20-1, the J call TRBJ2-5, with D perhaps matching TRBD2 (7 bases). The tail of the sequence fits TRBJ2-7 better, so the J call may be wrong. This CDR3 region has 15 residues. Germline CDR1 reads DFQATT; CDR2 reads SNEGSKA (reference sequence). CDR3: CSARGVGRGQYEQYF. The CDR3 DNA is TGCAGTGCTAGGGGTGTGGGGCGGGGGCAGTACGAGCAGTACTTC.

This clonotype appeared many times. The gene calls are TRBV29-1 and TRBJ2-7, with 7 bases that match TRBD1. In germline, CDR1 is SQVTM, CDR2 ANQGSEA. Unmatched junction bases numbered 5, after V lost 4 bases and J lost 2 bases. The CDR3 has 13 amino acids. The DNA of the CDR3 is TGCAGCGTTGTTCCTGGACAGGCCTACGAGCAGTACTTC. This encodes CSVVPGQAYEQYF.

The chain carries TRBV3-1 and TRBJ2-1; unclear D gene. The germline V gene has CDR1 LGHDT and CDR2 YNNKEL (reference sequence). This CDR3 contains 15 residues. Trimming cost V 5 bases and J 7 bases, with 18 bases left between them. CDR3 in amino acids: CASSTQAPSRNEQFF. The CDR3 nucleotides read TGTGCCAGCAGCACTCAGGCGCCGTCTAGAAATGAGCAGTTCTTC.

This clonotype was counted a few times. This chain uses TRBV2 with TRBJ2-1; TRBD2 aligns across 12 bases. J was trimmed by 7 bases and V by 6 bases; bases with no gene match: 10. Germline V CDR1 and CDR2: SNHLY, FYNNEI. CDR3 size: 16 residues. CDR3 in DNA: TGTGCCAGCAGGGCTAGCGGGGGGGCCTTGAGGAATGAGCAGTTCTTC. Translated, it gives CASRASGGALRNEQFF.

The chain recombines TRBV7-6 with TRBJ1-2, with 9 bases matching TRBD1. Looked up from germline, CDR1 is SGHVS and CDR2 is FNYEAQ. Losses at the gene ends were 3 bases for V and 4 bases for J; bases not matched to a gene: 6. The CDR3 covers 15 residues. The CDR3 nucleotides read TGTGCCAGCAGCTTGAACAGGGGGCGCGGCTATGGCTACACCTTC. Translated: CASSLNRGRGYGYTF.

The chain is built from TRBV6-1 and TRBJ2-5; D is perhaps TRBD1 or TRBD2 (5 bases each). The J call may be wrong; the DNA end is better matched by TRBJ2-7. This CDR3 contains 13 residues. Germline V gene sequence: CDR1 MNHNS, CDR2 SASEGT. The CDR3 region is CASRGPLLHEQYF. CDR3 coding DNA: TGTGCCAGCAGGGGACCTCTGCTCCACGAGCAGTACTTC.

This clonotype was picked up a small number of times. The rearrangement links TRBV29-1 to TRBJ2-1; D might be TRBD2 (6 bases). The germline gives CDR1 SQVTM, CDR2 ANQGSEA. Trimming took off 0 bases at V and 8 bases at J, with 17 bases between the two ends. The CDR3 is 15 amino acids. The CDR3 spells CSVEDSGSVRDEQFF. The DNA of the CDR3 is TGCAGCGTTGAAGATAGCGGTTCGGTTAGGGATGAGCAGTTCTTC.

The sample holds a few counts of this clonotype. The rearrangement joins TRBV3-1 to TRBJ2-3; 8 nucleotides align to TRBD2. The junction had 9 bases not matched to a gene; V was cut back by 4 bases and J by 3 bases. Germline lookup yields CDR1 LGHDT and CDR2 YNNKEL (reference sequence). This CDR3 has 16 residues. CDR3 nucleotides: TGTGCCAGCAGCCTAGGGACTAGGATGCCAACAGATACGCAGTATTTT. This encodes CASSLGTRMPTDTQYF.

The sample holds a few counts of this clonotype. CDR3 nucleotides: TGTGCCAGCAGCTTATGGGGTCAGGCGGCCTACGAGCAGTACTTC. It yields the protein CASSLWGQAAYEQYF. The chain carries TRBV13 and TRBJ2-7, with D unclear. Germline loops: CDR1 PRHDT, CDR2 FYEKMQ (reference sequence). The CDR3 has 15 residues. With 2 bases removed from V and 2 bases from J, the gap between germline ends came to 13 bases. The complete variable domain, with remaining parts taken from reference TRBV13 and TRBJ2-7, reads AAGVIQSPRHLIKEKRETATLKCYPIPRHDTVYWYQQGPGQDPQFLISFYEKMQSDKGSIPDRFSAQQFSDYHSELNMSSLELGDSALYFCASSLWGQAAYEQYFGPGTRLTVT.

This clonotype was observed at least ten times. The chain carries TRBV29-1 and TRBJ2-7, with a tentative D call TRBD1 (5 bases). Germline V gene lookup returns CDR1 SQVTM and CDR2 ANQGSEA. V was trimmed by 3 bases and J by 5 bases, leaving 20 bases between them. CDR3 length: 15 residues. DNA of the CDR3: TGCAGCGTTGAGCCCCGGCAGGGAAGGTTCGACGAGCAGTACTTC. Protein: CSVEPRQGRFDEQYF.

This clonotype has a handful of counts. In nucleotides, the CDR3 is TGCGCCAGCAGCCTTGGACCGGGAAGAGGGACTGAAGCTTTCTTT. It specifies CASSLGPGRGTEAFF. The rearrangement links TRBV4-1 to TRBJ1-1, with no clear D. Between the trimmed V and J ends, which lost 4 bases and 5 bases, there was a span of 17 bases. The CDR3 is 15 residues long. Per the germline V gene, CDR1 is MGHRA and CDR2 is YSYEKL.

The rearrangement joins TRBV7-3 to TRBJ2-5; 10 nucleotides align to TRBD2. Trimming cost V 5 bases and J 4 bases; bases outside gene matches: 16. Germline lookup yields CDR1 SGHTA and CDR2 FQGTGA. CDR3 length equals 18 residues. The DNA for the CDR3 is TGTGCCAGCAGCCGAAATCTAGCGGGGGATCCCAAGGGAGAGACCCAGTACTTC. Translation gives CASSRNLAGDPKGETQYF.

The chain recombines TRBV7-9 with TRBJ1-1; D is ambiguous. V shed 4 bases and J shed 2 bases, with 11 bases lying between them. This CDR3 has 14 amino acids. Germline CDR1 reads SEHNR; CDR2 reads FQNEAQ (reference sequence). The CDR3, as DNA: TGTGCCAGCAGCTCTCTCCCCCCAAACACTGAAGCTTTCTTT. As protein: CASSSLPPNTEAFF.

The chain joins TRBV5-1 to TRBJ2-1; D might be TRBD1 or TRBD2, each matching 5 bases. Germline V lookup: CDR1 SGHRS, CDR2 YFSETQ. The germline V and J ends were trimmed by 2 bases and 2 bases, with 11 bases remaining between them. The CDR3 sequence is 15 residues long. Here the CDR3 DNA reads TGCGCCAGCAGCTTCGGGACGAGTCCCTACAATGAGCAGTTCTTC. Its protein is CASSFGTSPYNEQFF.

This clonotype has ten or more counts. V usage is TRBV7-3 and J usage is TRBJ2-3; a weak D match, TRBD1 (5 bases). The germline gives CDR1 SGHTA, CDR2 FQGTGA. Deletions cut 8 bases from V and 1 base from J, with 13 bases between. There are 14 residues in the CDR3. The CDR3 is CASSPLGGTDTQYF. CDR3 nucleotides: TGTGCCAGCTCACCGTTAGGGGGCACAGATACGCAGTATTTT.

The chain carries TRBV11-2 and TRBJ1-2; TRBD1 matches 8 bases. Germline V gene sequence: CDR1 SGHAT, CDR2 FQNNGV. The J segment lost 8 bases and the V segment lost 4 bases, leaving 12 bases of the junction unmatched. The CDR3 spans 15 residues. The CDR3 sequence: CASSSLAAGGEGYTF. CDR3 DNA sequence: TGTGCCAGCAGCTCGCTCGCGGCAGGGGGCGAGGGCTACACCTTC.

The genes are TRBV5-1 and TRBJ2-1; 7 bases align to TRBD2. The CDR3 is 14 amino acids. Germline V gene data show CDR1 as SGHRS and CDR2 as YFSETQ. After removal of 6 bases from V and 0 bases from J, the junction contained 3 bases not matched to a gene. CDR3 DNA sequence: TGCGCCAGCATGGGGGAGGGCTCCTACAATGAGCAGTTCTTC. This gives the protein CASMGEGSYNEQFF. Looking up the rest from reference TRBV5-1 and TRBJ2-1 gives the full variable domain: KAGVTQTPRYLIKTRGQQVTLSCSPISGHRSVSWYQQTPGQGLQFLFEYFSETQRNKGNFPGRFSGRQFSNSRSEMNVSTLELGDSALYLCASMGEGSYNEQFFGPGTRLTVL.

This clonotype showed up just once. Because it lacks the conserved phenylalanine or tryptophan at the end, this CDR3 is likely a read error. The chain carries TRBV9 and TRBJ1-2; D is uncertain. CDR3 length: 14 residues. The germline CDR1 and CDR2 sequences are SGDLS and YYNGEE. V was shortened by 4 bases and J by 4 bases, with 14 bases between the two germline ends. CDR3 protein: CASSPRREGYGYTC. CDR3 coding DNA: TGTGCCAGCAGCCCCCGGAGGGAGGGCTATGGCTACACCTGC.

As concerns this clonotype: This may come from a read error, since a much larger clone is one base off. This sequence joins TRBV20-1 and TRBJ2-1; D ambiguous. The germline V and J ends were trimmed by 0 bases and 13 bases, with 16 bases remaining between them. Germline V gene sequence: CDR1 DFQATT, CDR2 SNEGSKA (reference sequence). This CDR3 has 13 amino acids. CDR3 DNA: TGCAGTGCTAGAGATCAAGCCGGCCCTAGTCAGTTCTTC. Translated, it gives CSARDQAGPSQFF.